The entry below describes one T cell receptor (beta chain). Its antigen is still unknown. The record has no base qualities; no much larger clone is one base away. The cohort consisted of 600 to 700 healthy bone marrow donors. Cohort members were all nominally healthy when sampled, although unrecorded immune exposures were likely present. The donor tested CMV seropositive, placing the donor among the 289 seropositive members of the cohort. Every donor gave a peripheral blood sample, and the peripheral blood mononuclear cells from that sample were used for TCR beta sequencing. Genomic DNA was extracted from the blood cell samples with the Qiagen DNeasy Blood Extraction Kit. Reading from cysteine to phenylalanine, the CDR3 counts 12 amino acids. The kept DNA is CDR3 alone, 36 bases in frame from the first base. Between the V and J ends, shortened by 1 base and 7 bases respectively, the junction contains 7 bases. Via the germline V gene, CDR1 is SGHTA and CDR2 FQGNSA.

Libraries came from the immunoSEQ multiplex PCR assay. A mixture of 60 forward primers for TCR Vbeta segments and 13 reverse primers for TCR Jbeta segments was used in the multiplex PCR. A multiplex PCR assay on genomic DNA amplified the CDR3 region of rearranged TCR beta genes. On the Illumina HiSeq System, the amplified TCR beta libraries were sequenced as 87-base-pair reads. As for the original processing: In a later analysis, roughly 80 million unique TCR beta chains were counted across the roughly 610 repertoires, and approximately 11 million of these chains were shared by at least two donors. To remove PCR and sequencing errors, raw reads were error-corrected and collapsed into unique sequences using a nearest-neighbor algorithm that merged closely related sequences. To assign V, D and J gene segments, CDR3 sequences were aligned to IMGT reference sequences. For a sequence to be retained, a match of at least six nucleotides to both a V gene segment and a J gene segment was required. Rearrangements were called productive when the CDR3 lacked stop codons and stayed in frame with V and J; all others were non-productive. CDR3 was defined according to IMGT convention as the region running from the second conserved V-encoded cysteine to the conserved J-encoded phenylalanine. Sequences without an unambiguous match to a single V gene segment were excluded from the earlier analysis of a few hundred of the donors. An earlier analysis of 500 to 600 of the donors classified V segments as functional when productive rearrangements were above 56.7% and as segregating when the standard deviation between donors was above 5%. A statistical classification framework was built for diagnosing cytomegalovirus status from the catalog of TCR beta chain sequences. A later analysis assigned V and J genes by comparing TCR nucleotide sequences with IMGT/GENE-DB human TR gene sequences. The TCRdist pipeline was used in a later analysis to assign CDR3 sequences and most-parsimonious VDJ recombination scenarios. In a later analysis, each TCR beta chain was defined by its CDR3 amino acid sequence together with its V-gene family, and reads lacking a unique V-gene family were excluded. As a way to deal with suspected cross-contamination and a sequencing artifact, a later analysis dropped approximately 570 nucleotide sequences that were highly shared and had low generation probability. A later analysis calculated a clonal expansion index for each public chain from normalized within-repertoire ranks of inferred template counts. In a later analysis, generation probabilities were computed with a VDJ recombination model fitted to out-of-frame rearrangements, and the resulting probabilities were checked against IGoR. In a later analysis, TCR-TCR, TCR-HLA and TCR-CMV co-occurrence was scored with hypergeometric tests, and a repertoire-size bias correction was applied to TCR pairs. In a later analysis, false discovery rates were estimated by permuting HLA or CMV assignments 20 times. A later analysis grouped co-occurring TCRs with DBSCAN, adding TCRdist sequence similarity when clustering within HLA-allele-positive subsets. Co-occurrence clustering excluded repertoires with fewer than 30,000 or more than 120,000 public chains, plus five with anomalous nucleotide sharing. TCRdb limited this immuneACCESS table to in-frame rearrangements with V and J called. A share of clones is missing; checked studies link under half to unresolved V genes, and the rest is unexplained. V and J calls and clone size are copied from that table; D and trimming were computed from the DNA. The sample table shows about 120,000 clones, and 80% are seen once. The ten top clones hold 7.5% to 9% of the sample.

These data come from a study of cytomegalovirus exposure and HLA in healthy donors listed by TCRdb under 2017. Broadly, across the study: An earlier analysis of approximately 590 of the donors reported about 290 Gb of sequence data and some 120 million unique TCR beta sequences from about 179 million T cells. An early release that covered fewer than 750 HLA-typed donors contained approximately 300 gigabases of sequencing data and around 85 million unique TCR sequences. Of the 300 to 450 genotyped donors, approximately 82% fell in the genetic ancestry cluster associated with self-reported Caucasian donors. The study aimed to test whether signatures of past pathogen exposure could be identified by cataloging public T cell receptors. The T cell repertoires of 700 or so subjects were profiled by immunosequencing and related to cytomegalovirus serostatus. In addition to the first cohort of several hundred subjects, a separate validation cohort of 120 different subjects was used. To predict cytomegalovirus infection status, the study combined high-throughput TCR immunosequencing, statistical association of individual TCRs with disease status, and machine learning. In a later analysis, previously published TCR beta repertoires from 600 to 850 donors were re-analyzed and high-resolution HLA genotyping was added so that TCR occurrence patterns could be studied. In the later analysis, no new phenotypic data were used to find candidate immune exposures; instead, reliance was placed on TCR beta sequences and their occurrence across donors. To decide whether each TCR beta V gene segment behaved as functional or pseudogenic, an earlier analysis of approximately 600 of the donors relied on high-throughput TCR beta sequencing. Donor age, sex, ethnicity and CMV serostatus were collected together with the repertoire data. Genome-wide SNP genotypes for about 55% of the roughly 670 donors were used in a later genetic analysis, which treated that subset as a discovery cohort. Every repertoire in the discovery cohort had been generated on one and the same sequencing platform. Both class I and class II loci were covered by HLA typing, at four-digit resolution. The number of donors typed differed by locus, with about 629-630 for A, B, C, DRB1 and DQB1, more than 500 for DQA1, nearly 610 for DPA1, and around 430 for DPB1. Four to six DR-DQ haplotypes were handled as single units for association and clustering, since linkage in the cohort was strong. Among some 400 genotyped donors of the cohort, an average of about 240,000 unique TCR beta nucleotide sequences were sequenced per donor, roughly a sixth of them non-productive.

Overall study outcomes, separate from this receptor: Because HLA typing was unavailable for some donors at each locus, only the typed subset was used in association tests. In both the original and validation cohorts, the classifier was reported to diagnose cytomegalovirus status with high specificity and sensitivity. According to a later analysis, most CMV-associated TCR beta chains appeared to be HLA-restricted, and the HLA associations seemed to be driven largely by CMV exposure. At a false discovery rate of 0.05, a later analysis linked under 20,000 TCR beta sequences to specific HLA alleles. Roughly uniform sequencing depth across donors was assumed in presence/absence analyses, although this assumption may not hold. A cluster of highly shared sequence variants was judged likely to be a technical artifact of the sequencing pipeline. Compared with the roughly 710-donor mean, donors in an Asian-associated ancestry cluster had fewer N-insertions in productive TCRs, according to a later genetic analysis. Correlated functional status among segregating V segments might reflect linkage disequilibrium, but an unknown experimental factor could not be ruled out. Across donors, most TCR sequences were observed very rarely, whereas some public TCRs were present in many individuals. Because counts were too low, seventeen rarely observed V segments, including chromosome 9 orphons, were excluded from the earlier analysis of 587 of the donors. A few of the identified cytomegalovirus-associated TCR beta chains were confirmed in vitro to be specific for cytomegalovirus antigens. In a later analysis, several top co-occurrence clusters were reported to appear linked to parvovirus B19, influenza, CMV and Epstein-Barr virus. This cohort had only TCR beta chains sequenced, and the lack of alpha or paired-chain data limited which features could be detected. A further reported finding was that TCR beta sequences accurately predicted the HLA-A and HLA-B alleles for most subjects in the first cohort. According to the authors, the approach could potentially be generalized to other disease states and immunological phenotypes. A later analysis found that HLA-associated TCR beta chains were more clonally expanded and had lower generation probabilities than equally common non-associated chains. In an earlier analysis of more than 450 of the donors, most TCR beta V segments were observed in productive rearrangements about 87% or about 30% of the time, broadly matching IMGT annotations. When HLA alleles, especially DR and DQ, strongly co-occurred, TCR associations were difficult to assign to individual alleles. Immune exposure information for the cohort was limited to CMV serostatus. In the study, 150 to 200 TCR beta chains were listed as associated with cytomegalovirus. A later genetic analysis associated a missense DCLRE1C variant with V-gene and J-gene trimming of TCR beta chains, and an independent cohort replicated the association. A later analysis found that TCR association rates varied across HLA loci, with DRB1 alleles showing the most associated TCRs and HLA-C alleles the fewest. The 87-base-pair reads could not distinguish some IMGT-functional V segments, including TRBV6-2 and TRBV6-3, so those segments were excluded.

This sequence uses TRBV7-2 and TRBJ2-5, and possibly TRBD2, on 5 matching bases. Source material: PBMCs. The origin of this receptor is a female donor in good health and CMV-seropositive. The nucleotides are TGTGCCAGCAGCTTAGACGGAGGGACCCAGTACTTC. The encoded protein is CASSLDGGTQYF.